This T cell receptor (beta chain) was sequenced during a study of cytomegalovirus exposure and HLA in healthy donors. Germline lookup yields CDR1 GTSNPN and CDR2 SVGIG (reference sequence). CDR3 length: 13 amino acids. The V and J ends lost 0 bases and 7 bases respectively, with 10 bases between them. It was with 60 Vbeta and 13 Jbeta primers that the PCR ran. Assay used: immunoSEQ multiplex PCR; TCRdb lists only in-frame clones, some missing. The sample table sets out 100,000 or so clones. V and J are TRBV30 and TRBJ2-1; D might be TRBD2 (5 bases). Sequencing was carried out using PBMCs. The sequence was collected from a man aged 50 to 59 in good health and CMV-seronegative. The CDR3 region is CAWSVYSDNEQFF. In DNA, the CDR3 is TGTGCCTGGAGTGTATATAGCGATAATGAGCAGTTCTTC. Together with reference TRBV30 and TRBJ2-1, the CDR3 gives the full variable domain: SQTIHQWPATLVQPVGSPLSLECTVEGTSNPNLYWYRQAAGRGLQLLFYSVGIGQISSEVPQNLSASRPQDRQFILSSKKLLLSDSGFYLCAWSVYSDNEQFFGPGTRLTVL.